The 15 T cell receptor beta chains below all came from one sample that was sequenced in a study of T cells in Graves' hyperthyroidism and ophthalmopathy. Authors of the study amplified TCR beta CDR3 regions from RNA transcripts. RT-PCR in the first round (using the HTBI primer set) targeted the TCR CDR3. TCRdb called the multiplex PCR reads again in MiXCR, with one record for every CDR3 protein. The sample yields over 250,000 distinct CDR3 sequences, roughly 15% seen once. The specimen was blood. These TCRs come from a woman between 40 and 55 years old with Graves' ophthalmopathy.

This clonotype turned up a few times. The chain combines TRBV19 with TRBJ1-4, with TRBD1 matching 8 bases. Germline V gives CDR1 LNHDA, CDR2 SQIVND (reference sequence). V was clipped by 5 bases and J by 10 bases; unmatched bases: 9. The CDR3 is 14 amino acids. The CDR3, as DNA: TGTGCCAGTAGTTCTGGACAGGGTGTACGAAAACTGTTTTTT. This sequence encodes CASSSGQGVRKLFF.

The genes are TRBV20-1 and TRBJ2-6, with 10 bases aligning to TRBD2. The V and J ends lost 1 base and 4 bases, in that order; junction bases with no gene match: 10. Looked up from germline, CDR1 is DFQATT and CDR2 is SNEGSKA (reference sequence). This CDR3 contains 18 residues. CDR3 sequence reads: CSARATSGFLTGANVLTF. CDR3 bases: TGCAGTGCTAGAGCGACTAGCGGGTTCCTGACAGGGGCCAACGTCCTGACTTTC.

At least ten counts were recorded for this clonotype. The rearrangement links TRBV18 to TRBJ1-2; 10 bases agree with TRBD1. CDR1 and CDR2 from the germline V gene are KGHSH and LQKENI. J lost 8 bases, V lost 3 bases, and 3 bases had no gene match. This CDR3 contains 13 residues. Written as DNA, the CDR3 is TGTGCCAGCTCACCGGGACAGGGGCGAGGCTACACCTTC. Protein sequence: CASSPGQGRGYTF. The whole variable domain, filled in from reference TRBV18 and TRBJ1-2, reads NAGVMQNPRHLVRRRGQEARLRCSPMKGHSHVYWYRQLPEEGLKFMVYLQKENIIDESGMPKERFSAEFPKEGPSILRIQQVVRGDSAAYFCASSPGQGRGYTFGSGTRLTVV.

This clonotype was counted between two and nine times. This chain links TRBV19 with TRBJ2-3; D may be TRBD2 (5 bases). Germline V CDR1 and CDR2: LNHDA, SQIVND (reference sequence). V lost 7 bases and J 1 base, leaving 6 bases between the germline ends. CDR3 size: 12 residues. In DNA, the CDR3 is TGTGCCAGTATGAGGGGCACAGATACGCAGTATTTT. This gives the protein CASMRGTDTQYF. The whole variable domain, remainder taken from reference TRBV19 and TRBJ2-3, is DGGITQSPKYLFRKEGQNVTLSCEQNLNHDAMYWYRQDPGQGLRLIYYSQIVNDFQKGDIAEGYSVSREKKESFPLTVTSAQKNPTAFYLCASMRGTDTQYFGPGTRLTVL.

This clonotype was seen only a few times. CDR3 sequence: CASIYLTGGATGELFF. The CDR3 coding sequence is TGTGCCAGCATCTACCTCACAGGGGGCGCGACCGGGGAGCTGTTTTTT. The chain uses TRBV5-6 and TRBJ2-2, with 9 bases fitting TRBD1. CDR3 size: 16 residues. The junction had 11 bases not matched to a gene; V was cut back by 6 bases and J by 5 bases. Germline CDR1 and CDR2: SGHDT and YYEEEE.

The chain has TRBV10-3 and TRBJ2-1, with unresolved D. Germline CDR1 reads ENHRY; CDR2 reads SYGVKD. Trimming removed 2 bases from V and 7 bases from J, with 6 bases in between. CDR3 length: 12 amino acids. In DNA form, the CDR3 reads TGTGCCATCAGTGAGAGGTCGAATGAGCAGTTCTTC. Translation gives CAISERSNEQFF.

Concerning this clonotype itself: Germline and junction disagree at one end, which may indicate a read error. The chain uses TRBV12-3 or TRBV12-4 and TRBJ2-7; 7 bases match TRBD2. There are 14 residues in the CDR3. CDR3 region: CASVLRDYSYEQYF. For the CDR3, the DNA is TGCGCCAGCGTCCTCCGGGACTACTCCTACGAGCAGTACTTC.

This clonotype was observed a single time. V gene TRBV30 combines with J gene TRBJ1-2, with unresolved D. The CDR3 spans 12 residues. V was pared by 3 bases and J by 3 bases, with 8 bases between. Germline V gene lookup returns CDR1 GTSNPN and CDR2 SVGIG (reference sequence). The CDR3 DNA reads TGTGCCTGGAGCATAGGAGACTATGGCTACACCTTC. Amino acid sequence: CAWSIGDYGYTF.

This chain connects TRBV20-1 to TRBJ2-7; D may be TRBD1 or TRBD2 (5 bases each). The CDR3 is made up of 13 amino acids. Between the trimmed V and J ends, which lost 6 bases and 2 bases, there was a span of 14 bases. Germline V lookup: CDR1 DFQATT, CDR2 SNEGSKA (reference sequence). In DNA form, the CDR3 reads TGCAGTGCCCGGGACGGCTCTACCTACGAGCAGTACTTC. Translated, it gives CSARDGSTYEQYF.

This clonotype was counted many times. This chain uses TRBV20-1 with TRBJ1-1; 8 bases line up with TRBD1. Germline V CDR1 and CDR2: DFQATT, SNEGSKA (reference sequence). The CDR3 contains 12 residues. V shed 7 bases and J 4 bases; nucleotides not matched to a gene: 5. The CDR3: CSVKTGATEAFF. The CDR3, as DNA: TGCAGTGTTAAGACAGGGGCCACTGAAGCTTTCTTT.

On this clonotype: No conserved phenylalanine or tryptophan ends this CDR3, so it is likely a read error. The V call is TRBV11-2, the J call TRBJ1-2; no reliable D call. In germline, CDR1 is SGHAT, CDR2 FQNNGV. V gave up 1 base and J gave up 2 bases, with 5 bases separating them. This CDR3 is 13 amino acids long. The CDR3 coding sequence is TGTGCCAGCAGCTTAGGACCGAACTATGGCTACACCCTC. This encodes CASSLGPNYGYTL.

This clonotype was observed many times. This chain joins TRBV20-1 and TRBJ1-2, with a tentative D call TRBD1 (6 bases). V was pared by 4 bases and J by 4 bases, with 13 bases between. From germline, CDR1 is DFQATT and CDR2 SNEGSKA (reference sequence). The CDR3 spans 13 residues. CDR3 nucleotides: TGCAGTGCTACCAACAGGGCTAGCTATGGCTACACCTTC. This sequence encodes CSATNRASYGYTF.

This clonotype was counted many times. The chain joins TRBV11-2 to TRBJ2-3, with a weak D call TRBD1 (5 bases). Germline V gene lookup returns CDR1 SGHAT and CDR2 FQNNGV. The CDR3 is 17 residues long. The V end was cut by 1 base, the J end by 0 bases, with 14 bases between. For the CDR3, the DNA is TGTGCCAGCAGCTTAGCATCAGGGAACCTAAGCACAGATACGCAGTATTTT. Amino acid sequence: CASSLASGNLSTDTQYF.

This clonotype came up many times. CDR3 DNA sequence: TGTGCCAGCAGGGACAGCATACGCACCGGGGAGCTGTTTTTT. This translates into CASRDSIRTGELFF. The gene calls are TRBV2 and TRBJ2-2; D may be TRBD1 (6 bases). Per the germline V gene, CDR1 is SNHLY and CDR2 is FYNNEI. The CDR3 is made up of 14 amino acids. V was clipped by 6 bases and J by 4 bases, with 12 bases between them. Complete variable domain (other parts from reference TRBV2 and TRBJ2-2): EPEVTQTPSHQVTQMGQEVILRCVPISNHLYFYWYRQILGQKVEFLVSFYNNEISEKSEIFDDQFSVERPDGSNFTLKIRSTKLEDSAMYFCASRDSIRTGELFFGEGSRLTVL.

The chain links TRBV15 to TRBJ1-4; D is uncertain. Germline V lookup: CDR1 LNHNV, CDR2 YYDKDF (reference sequence). Trimming cost V 0 bases and J 7 bases, with 12 bases left between them. The CDR3 extends over 15 amino acids. As DNA, the CDR3 is TGTGCCACCAGCAGAGAACAATTCGGTGGTGAAAAACTGTTTTTT. This sequence encodes CATSREQFGGEKLFF.